These T cell receptor beta chains were read from a single sample in a study of blood T cell repertoires in COVID-19. Using immunoSEQ multiplex PCR, the repertoire was profiled, and TCRdb retains in-frame clones only, with some absent. The sample carries about 360,000 clones, around 87% recorded once. The specimen was PBMCs or T cells enriched from blood (not recorded which). These TCRs come from a man younger than 45 who had recovered from COVID-19. CDR3s include the opening cysteine and the closing phenylalanine or tryptophan. The D gene is left open where the match is weak. Only part of the rows carry a size: once, few, many, or a class if the clone is expanded.

clone_size	v_call	d_call	j_call	cdr3_aa	cdr3_nt
.	TRBV3-1/TRBV3-2	.	TRBJ1-2	CASSQGTELPYGYTF	TGTGCCAGCAGCCAAGGGACAGAATTGCCCTATGGCTACACCTTC
.	TRBV7-2	TRBD1	TRBJ1-6	CASSPQTGKNSPLHF	TGTGCCAGCAGCCCCCAGACAGGGAAAAATTCACCCCTCCACTTT
once	TRBV7-9	TRBD1	TRBJ2-1	CASSLNTGETYNEQFF	TGTGCCAGCAGCTTAAACACAGGGGAGACCTACAATGAGCAGTTCTTC
.	TRBV4-1	TRBD1	TRBJ1-5	CASSHRQGAGAGNQPQHF	TGCGCCAGCAGCCATAGACAGGGGGCAGGCGCTGGCAATCAGCCCCAGCATTTT
.	TRBV11-2	.	TRBJ2-7	CASSSTKGPTSGQYF	TGTGCCAGCAGCTCGACAAAAGGACCCACGAGCGGGCAGTACTTC
few	TRBV10-3	.	TRBJ1-2	CAISANSNYGYTF	TGTGCCATCAGTGCCAACTCTAACTATGGCTACACCTTC
many	TRBV19	TRBD1	TRBJ1-3	CASSTTGGSGNTIYF	TGTGCCAGTAGTACAACAGGGGGCTCTGGAAACACCATATATTTT
.	TRBV27	.	TRBJ1-3	CASKYRVRVAGNTIYF	TGTGCCAGCAAGTACAGGGTAAGAGTGGCTGGAAACACCATATATTTT
.	TRBV4-3	.	TRBJ2-1	CASSQDLGTTPDNEQFF	TGCGCCAGCAGCCAAGATCTGGGGACAACCCCCGACAATGAGCAGTTCTTC
few	TRBV10-3	.	TRBJ1-2	CAITPGNYGYTF	TGTGCCATCACTCCGGGTAACTATGGCTACACCTTC
.	TRBV7-6	.	TRBJ1-6	CASSLPYPGTGNSPLHF	TGTGCCAGCAGCCTCCCGTATCCGGGTACAGGGAATTCACCCCTCCACTTT
once	TRBV2	.	TRBJ1-6	CASSPYRQAYNSPLHF	TGTGCCAGCAGTCCCTACCGACAGGCCTATAATTCACCCCTCCACTTT
.	TRBV11-3	.	TRBJ1-2	CASSLKQGLREGYTF	TGTGCCAGCAGCTTGAAGCAGGGGTTAAGGGAAGGCTACACCTTC
.	TRBV5-1	TRBD1	TRBJ1-2	CASSQTGDYGYTF	TGCGCCAGCAGTCAGACAGGGGACTATGGCTACACCTTC
.	TRBV10-1	.	TRBJ2-2	CASSPLDPTGELFF	TGCGCCAGCAGTCCACTAGACCCCACCGGGGAGCTGTTTTTT
.	TRBV12-3/TRBV12-4	.	TRBJ1-5	CASSFGRVQPQHF	TGTGCCAGCAGTTTTGGCCGGGTTCAGCCCCAGCATTTT
.	TRBV18	.	TRBJ2-7	CASSPLSDYEQYF	TGTGCCAGCTCACCACTGTCAGACTACGAGCAGTACTTC